The 29 T cell receptor beta chains presented below share a single source sample, sequenced in a study of blood T cell repertoires in COVID-19. The assay was immunoSEQ multiplex PCR, and TCRdb's table has in-frame clones only and misses some. This table has tens of thousands of clones, 88% appearing once. The sample comprised peripheral blood. The receptors were sampled from a woman in her 70s with acute or convalescent COVID-19.

The chain recombines TRBV6-5 with TRBJ1-1; 7 bases map to TRBD1. The CDR3 has 14 residues. The V and J ends lost 6 bases and 6 bases, in that order; junction bases with no gene match: 10. The germline V gene has CDR1 MNHEY and CDR2 SVGAGI. The CDR3 coding sequence is TGTGCCAGCAGCGACCCCCTAGGGGGCGCTGAAGCTTTCTTT. Its translation: CASSDPLGGAEAFF.

The chain couples TRBV10-2 to TRBJ2-7; the match to TRBD1 covers 8 bases. CDR3 size: 12 residues. J gave up 4 bases and V 6 bases, and 2 bases lay outside the gene matches. Germline V gene sequence: CDR1 WSHSY, CDR2 SAAADI. Here the CDR3 reads CASRGQGYEQYF. The CDR3 DNA follows: TGCGCCAGCAGAGGACAGGGTTACGAGCAGTACTTC.

The rearrangement joins TRBV19 to TRBJ1-4; D perhaps matches TRBD1 (5 bases). Trimming stripped 9 bases from V and 8 bases from J, with 13 bases between. CDR1 and CDR2 (germline): LNHDA, SQIVND (reference sequence). The CDR3 is made up of 12 amino acids. Here the CDR3 reads CASRDFGEKLFF. DNA of the CDR3: TGTGCCAGCCGGGACTTTGGCGAAAAACTGTTTTTT.

This clone was detected only a few times. The CDR3 nucleotides are TGTGCCAGCAGCCCCGGGACAGGGGGACTGAACACTGAAGCTTTCTTT. This sequence encodes CASSPGTGGLNTEAFF. V gene TRBV3-1 (or the pseudogene TRBV3-2) combines with J gene TRBJ1-1, with 11 bases lining up with TRBD1. Germline-derived CDR1 and CDR2 are LGHDT and YNNKEL (reference sequence). The CDR3 runs to 16 residues. The J segment lost 0 bases and the V segment lost 4 bases, leaving 4 bases of the junction unmatched.

The chain combines TRBV27 with TRBJ2-7, with 8 bases matching TRBD1. After removal of 10 bases from V and 7 bases from J, the junction contained 12 bases not matched to a gene. The CDR3 runs 13 residues. Per the germline V gene, CDR1 is MNHEY and CDR2 is SMNVEV (reference sequence). CDR3: CATQQGALGEQYF. CDR3 DNA sequence: TGTGCCACCCAGCAGGGGGCTCTGGGGGAGCAGTACTTC.

This clone occurred once. This chain links TRBV28 with TRBJ1-6; D not resolved. Trimming removed 8 bases from V and 0 bases from J, with 17 bases in between. The CDR3 is made up of 17 amino acids. The germline V gene has CDR1 MDHEN and CDR2 SYDVKM. CDR3 protein: CASDDTASRSYNSPLHF. As DNA, the CDR3 is TGTGCCAGCGACGATACAGCAAGCCGCTCCTATAATTCACCCCTCCACTTT.

V is TRBV7-8 and J is TRBJ2-7; tentatively, D is TRBD2 (5 bases). With 4 bases removed from V and 3 bases from J, the gap between germline ends came to 13 bases. CDR1 is SGHVS, CDR2 FQNEAQ, per germline. CDR3 length: 14 amino acids. For the CDR3, the DNA is TGTGCCAGCAGCTCGCGGACTGCTGTCTACGAGCAGTACTTC. It translates to CASSSRTAVYEQYF.

The rearrangement joins TRBV3-1 (or the pseudogene TRBV3-2) to TRBJ1-6, with a weak D call TRBD1 (5 bases). The V and J ends lost 1 base and 5 bases respectively, with 9 bases between them. The CDR3 loop spans 15 amino acids. Germline V gene sequence: CDR1 LGHDT, CDR2 YNNKEL (reference sequence). The CDR3 loop reads CASSQGRGNNSPLHF. The CDR3 DNA reads as TGTGCCAGCAGCCAAGGGAGGGGAAATAATTCACCCCTCCACTTT.

CDR3 region: CASSPRSAGGPTQYF. The CDR3 nucleotides read TGTGCCAGCAGTCCCCGATCGGCGGGAGGGCCGACCCAGTACTTC. The chain uses TRBV28 and TRBJ2-5; 9 nucleotides line up with TRBD2. V trimming: 5 bases; J trimming: 7 bases; junction bases outside the gene matches: 11. CDR3 length: 15 residues. CDR1 MDHEN and CDR2 SYDVKM come from the germline V gene.

This chain links TRBV5-1 with TRBJ2-1; tentatively, D is TRBD2 (5 bases). The CDR3 totals 15 residues. Trimming removed 0 bases at V and 7 bases at J, with 14 bases between. Germline V gene lookup returns CDR1 SGHRS and CDR2 YFSETQ. CDR3: CASSLGLPVGNEQFF. CDR3 sequence (DNA): TGCGCCAGCAGCTTGGGACTACCCGTCGGGAATGAGCAGTTCTTC.

The rearrangement links TRBV5-1 to TRBJ2-7; the match to TRBD1 covers 10 bases. Trimming took 2 bases from V and 4 from J; bases not matched to a gene: 3. Per germline, CDR1 SGHRS and CDR2 YFSETQ. This CDR3 has 14 amino acids. Written as DNA, the CDR3 is TGCGCCAGCAGCTTCGGACAGGGGGGGTACGAGCAGTACTTC. Translated: CASSFGQGGYEQYF.

This sequence joins TRBV6-6 and TRBJ2-3; 11 bases are a match to TRBD2. The germline V gene has CDR1 MNHNY and CDR2 SVGAGI (reference sequence). V dropped 5 bases and J dropped 1; count of bases not matched to a gene: 17. The CDR3 covers 20 residues. CDR3 protein: CASSQSRTSGFRGGTDTQYF. The CDR3 DNA reads TGTGCCAGCAGTCAGTCCCGGACTAGCGGGTTCCGGGGGGGCACAGATACGCAGTATTTT.

The chain uses TRBV28 and TRBJ2-3, with D perhaps matching TRBD1 (5 bases). The germline V gene has CDR1 MDHEN and CDR2 SYDVKM. The CDR3 length is 16 residues. The V and J ends lost 2 bases and 2 bases respectively, with 14 bases between them. The CDR3 reads CASSLPPQGFTDTQYF. Here the CDR3 DNA reads TGTGCCAGCAGTTTACCCCCCCAGGGATTCACAGATACGCAGTATTTT. The full variable domain, its missing parts supplied by reference TRBV28 and TRBJ2-3, is DVKVTQSSRYLVKRTGEKVFLECVQDMDHENMFWYRQDPGLGLRLIYFSYDVKMKEKGDIPEGYSVSREKKERFSLILESASTNQTSMYLCASSLPPQGFTDTQYFGPGTRLTVL.

This clone was detected once. V gene TRBV6-5 combines with J gene TRBJ1-1; 9 nucleotides match TRBD1. The V segment lost 6 bases and the J segment 1 base; nucleotides outside the gene matches: 6. The CDR3 runs 15 residues. Germline V lookup: CDR1 MNHEY, CDR2 SVGAGI. CDR3 loop: CASRPWTGENTEAFF. In nucleotides, the CDR3 is TGTGCCAGCAGACCTTGGACAGGGGAGAACACTGAAGCTTTCTTT.

The genes are TRBV4-1 and TRBJ1-3; D not certain. Germline V lookup: CDR1 MGHRA, CDR2 YSYEKL. Trimming pared 4 bases from V and 0 bases from J, leaving 16 bases between. This CDR3 is built from 17 residues. This chain's CDR3 is CASSPPGSESSGNTIYF. The DNA for the CDR3 is TGCGCCAGCAGCCCACCCGGGTCGGAGAGCTCTGGAAACACCATATATTTT.

In its sample, this clone was seen once. The V and J genes are TRBV29-1 and TRBJ1-2; no reliable D call. Germline V gene lookup returns CDR1 SQVTM and CDR2 ANQGSEA. The CDR3 runs to 13 residues. With 4 bases removed from V and 4 bases from J, the gap between germline ends came to 13 bases. CDR3: CSVAAPPGYGYTF. For the CDR3, the DNA is TGCAGCGTTGCGGCCCCTCCGGGCTATGGCTACACCTTC.

This clone was seen more than once but under ten times. The chain has TRBV18 and TRBJ2-1, with 11 bases lining up with TRBD1. J gave up 7 bases and V 4 bases, and 6 bases lay outside the gene matches. The length of the CDR3 is 15 residues. Germline values: CDR1 KGHSH, CDR2 LQKENI. CDR3 DNA sequence: TGTGCCAGCTCACTAGCCGGGACAGGGGGAAATGAGCAGTTCTTC. Its translation is CASSLAGTGGNEQFF.

The chain employs TRBV28 and TRBJ1-5; 9 nucleotides align to TRBD1. The CDR3 sequence is 16 residues long. V gave up 7 bases and J gave up 0 bases; unmatched junction bases: 7. The germline V gene has CDR1 MDHEN and CDR2 SYDVKM. The CDR3 nucleotides are TGTGCCAGCAAGATAAGGACAGGGGATAGCAATCAGCCCCAGCATTTT. Protein: CASKIRTGDSNQPQHF.

J is TRBJ1-4 and V is TRBV3-1 (or the pseudogene TRBV3-2); 7 nucleotides agree with TRBD1. J gave up 2 bases and V 4 bases, and 10 bases lay outside the gene matches. The CDR3 is 17 amino acids. Germline CDR1 and CDR2: LGHDT and YNNKEL (reference sequence). For the CDR3, the DNA is TGTGCCAGCAGCCGACGGTACAGGGGCCCGACTAATGAAAAACTGTTTTTT. Its translation: CASSRRYRGPTNEKLFF.

The rearrangement uses TRBV11-2 and TRBJ2-1, with TRBD2 matching 10 bases. Germline CDR1 and CDR2: SGHAT and FQNNGV. Trimming took 3 bases from V and 6 from J; bases not matched to a gene: 5. This CDR3 has 15 amino acids. The DNA of the CDR3 is TGTGCCAGCAGCTTCTCTAGCGGGAGTCCCAATGAGCAGTTCTTC. This codes for CASSFSSGSPNEQFF.

CDR3 protein: CASSLLRQGKEKLFF. Written as DNA, the CDR3 is TGTGCCAGCAGCCTGCTCCGCCAGGGAAAGGAAAAACTGTTTTTT. The chain combines TRBV5-6 with TRBJ1-4; TRBD1 might be the D (5 bases). Trimming stripped 4 bases from V and 8 bases from J, with 18 bases between. Germline CDR1 SGHDT, CDR2 YYEEEE. CDR3 length: 15 residues.

CDR3 nucleotide sequence: TGTGCCAGCAGTGCGGGACAGAGCTCTGGAAACACCATATATTTT. Translated: CASSAGQSSGNTIYF. The V and J genes are TRBV2 and TRBJ1-3, with 7 positions matching TRBD1. The CDR3 is made up of 15 amino acids. V trimming: 4 bases; J trimming: 0 bases; junction bases outside the gene matches: 3. Germline lookup yields CDR1 SNHLY and CDR2 FYNNEI.

The rearrangement links TRBV19 to TRBJ2-3; perhaps TRBD2 as D (6 bases). This CDR3 is 15 amino acids long. The germline gives CDR1 LNHDA, CDR2 SQIVND (reference sequence). The germline V and J ends were trimmed by 6 bases and 2 bases, with 15 bases remaining between them. In DNA form, the CDR3 reads TGTGCCAGTAGCAGTGGGGCGGGATCCACAGATACGCAGTATTTT. This gives the protein CASSSGAGSTDTQYF.

The J gene is TRBJ2-3, the V gene TRBV6-2 or TRBV6-3; 7 positions agree with TRBD1. V trimming: 3 bases; J trimming: 2 bases; junction bases outside the gene matches: 8. CDR3 length equals 16 residues. CDR1 and CDR2 from the germline V gene are MNHEY and SVGEGT. CDR3 DNA: TGTGCCAGCAGTTATGGGGACAGAGGATACACAGATACGCAGTATTTT. Its protein product is CASSYGDRGYTDTQYF.

The chain uses TRBV13 and TRBJ1-5; 8 nucleotides align to TRBD1. This CDR3 region has 15 residues. J lost 7 bases, V lost 5 bases, and 10 bases had no gene match. CDR1 and CDR2 from the germline V gene are PRHDT and FYEKMQ (reference sequence). Here the CDR3 DNA reads TGTGCCAGCAGCCGCGGGACAGGCGAGGGCCAGCCCCAGCATTTT. Residues: CASSRGTGEGQPQHF. Based on the CDR3 plus reference TRBV13 and TRBJ1-5, the full variable domain is AAGVIQSPRHLIKEKRETATLKCYPIPRHDTVYWYQQGPGQDPQFLISFYEKMQSDKGSIPDRFSAQQFSDYHSELNMSSLELGDSALYFCASSRGTGEGQPQHFGDGTRLSIL.

The V and J genes are TRBV18 and TRBJ2-1, with TRBD1 matching over 8 bases. There are 14 residues in the CDR3. Per germline, CDR1 KGHSH and CDR2 LQKENI. Losses at the gene ends were 6 bases for V and 9 bases for J; bases not matched to a gene: 10. The CDR3 sequence is CASSDREVYSEQFF. In DNA, the CDR3 is TGTGCCAGCTCGGACAGGGAAGTTTATAGTGAGCAGTTCTTC.

The chain uses TRBV5-4 and TRBJ1-2; 7 bases are shared with TRBD1. There are 14 residues in the CDR3. Trimming at V came to 6 bases and at J to 12 bases, leaving 17 bases not matched to a gene. CDR1 is SGHNT, CDR2 YYREEE, per germline (reference sequence). Here the CDR3 reads CASKDPTMTGSNTF. The CDR3 DNA follows: TGTGCCAGCAAAGATCCAACCATGACAGGGAGCAACACCTTC.

The genes are TRBV2 and TRBJ1-2; D remains ambiguous. The CDR3 runs to 14 residues. Trimming pared 7 bases from V and 0 bases from J, leaving 12 bases between. The germline V gene has CDR1 SNHLY and CDR2 FYNNEI. CDR3 residues: CASTVRYANYGYTF. The DNA of the CDR3 is TGTGCCAGCACCGTCAGATACGCTAACTATGGCTACACCTTC.

The rearrangement links TRBV7-6 to TRBJ2-7; D perhaps matches TRBD2 (7 bases). Deletions cut 2 bases from V and 6 bases from J, with 20 bases between. The CDR3 covers 16 residues. Germline V lookup: CDR1 SGHVS, CDR2 FNYEAQ. The CDR3 reads CASSLQRGGKVSEQYF. CDR3 coding DNA: TGTGCCAGCAGCTTACAGAGGGGGGGAAAGGTGAGCGAGCAGTACTTC.